The clone carrying this T cell receptor beta chain qualifies as medium-sized. Its antigen is unknown. This CDR3 is 13 amino acids long. V lost 5 bases, J lost 3 bases, and 10 bases lay in between. The TRBV12-4/TRBJ1-2 clonotypes were amplified using barcode primers with ligated adaptors. Using its own MiXCR run on the multiplex PCR reads, TCRdb lists one record per CDR3 protein. The sample includes about 920 distinct CDR3 sequences, 8% to 9.5% of them seen just once. Naive CD4+ T cells were purified with Tregs depleted by CD25. Study-level points and caveats: Tumor-infiltrating Treg TCR alpha and beta sequences overlapped most with tumor naive CD4+ T cells, then blood naive.

Sequences were obtained from naive CD4+ T cells sorted from blood. Subset denoted: naive CD4+ T cells, CD4+CD45RA+CD25-. This clonotype was sampled from a female donor with breast cancer. The rearrangement links TRBV12-3 or TRBV12-4 to TRBJ1-2; perhaps TRBD1 as D (5 bases). CDR3 sequence reads: CASSPQGYYGYTF. DNA for the CDR3: TGTGCCAGCAGTCCTCAGGGATACTATGGCTACACCTTC.